This T cell receptor (beta chain) was found in a study of blood T cell repertoires in COVID-19. About the study: Donors in the United States, Italy and Spain gave samples during acute or convalescent COVID-19. T cells, B-cell-depleted T cells, or PBMCs provided the cDNA or gDNA that served as material.

This clone was detected a few times. J was trimmed by 5 bases and V by 1 base; bases with no gene match: 5. CDR1 is MNHNS, CDR2 SASEGT, per germline. CDR3 length: 14 amino acids. As handled by the study authors: Amplification with reference gene primers provided the estimates of nucleated cell counts. TCRdb keeps only in-frame clones here, not all; method: immunoSEQ multiplex PCR. V and J calls and clone size are copied from that table; D and trimming were computed from the DNA. The sample includes 130,000 or so clones, around 77% of them seen just once. Sequenced material: peripheral blood. The rearrangement joins TRBV6-1 to TRBJ2-7; 7 bases are a match to TRBD1. The sequence was collected from a human donor in a cohort sampled during active COVID-19. The CDR3 protein is CASSEGQGPHEQYF. The CDR3 DNA reads TGTGCCAGCAGTGAAGGACAGGGCCCCCACGAGCAGTACTTC.